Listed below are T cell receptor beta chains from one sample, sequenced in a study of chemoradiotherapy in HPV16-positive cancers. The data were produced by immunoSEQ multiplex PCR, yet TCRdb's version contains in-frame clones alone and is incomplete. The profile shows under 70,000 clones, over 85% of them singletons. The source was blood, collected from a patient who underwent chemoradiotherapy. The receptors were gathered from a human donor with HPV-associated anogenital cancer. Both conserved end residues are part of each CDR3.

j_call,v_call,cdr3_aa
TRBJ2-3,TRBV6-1,CASSDVPVGTDTQYF
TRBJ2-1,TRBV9,CASSVVSAGGNEQFF
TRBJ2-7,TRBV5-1,CASSDAGTGFNEQYF
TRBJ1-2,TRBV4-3,CASSRTQGGDGYTF
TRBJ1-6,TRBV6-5,CASSRNGPLHF
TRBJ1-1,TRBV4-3,CASSQDQSVGAFF
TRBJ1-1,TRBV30,CASMPGRMNTEAFF
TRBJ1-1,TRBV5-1,CASSLGIQGEAFF
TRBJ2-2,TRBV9,CASREGGLAGAIRTGELFF
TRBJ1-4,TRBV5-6,CASSLGLETAREKLFF
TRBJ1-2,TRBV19,CASKREQGPTNYGYTF
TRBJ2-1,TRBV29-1,CSVMDRVKNEQFF
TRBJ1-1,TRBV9,CASSAGRQGVSEAFF
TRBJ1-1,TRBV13,CASSLVAGGRTEAFF
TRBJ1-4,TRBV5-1,CASSFSRANEKLFF
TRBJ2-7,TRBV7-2,CASSLILGINSYEQYF
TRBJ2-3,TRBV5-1,CASSLGGTGTDTQYF
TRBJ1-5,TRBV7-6,CASSLGNGQPQHF
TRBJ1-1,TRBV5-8,CASSLDRMTEAFF
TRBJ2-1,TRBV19,CASSISSSNEQFF
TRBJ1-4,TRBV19,CASSPGEKLFF
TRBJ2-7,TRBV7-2,CASSSGPYEQYF
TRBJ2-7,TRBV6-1,CASSPSYEQYF
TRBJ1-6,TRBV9,CASSTTLNSPLHF
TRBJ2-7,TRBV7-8,CASSPGSKGEQYF
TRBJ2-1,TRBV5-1,CASSIDRVRFF
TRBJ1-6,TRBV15,CATSRVPVSPLHF
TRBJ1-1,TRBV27,CASSTTGSGNTEAFF
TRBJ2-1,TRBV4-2,CASSQEPTSLLVDNEQFF
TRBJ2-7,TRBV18,CASSPTQNSYEQYF
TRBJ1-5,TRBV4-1,CASSQGGIGSNQPQHF
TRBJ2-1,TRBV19,CASSIDGGGSYNEQFF
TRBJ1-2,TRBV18,CASSQSVRQGNGYTF
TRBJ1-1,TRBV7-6,CASSSGPEAFF
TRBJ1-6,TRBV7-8,CASSSRTLDSPLHF
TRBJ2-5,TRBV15,CATGTRGYETQYF
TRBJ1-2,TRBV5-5,CASSLERAANYGYTF
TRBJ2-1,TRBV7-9,CASSPVGAGGFNEQFF
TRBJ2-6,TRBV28,CASRSPGQGFSGANVLTF
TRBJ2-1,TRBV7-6,CASSITSGGEQFF
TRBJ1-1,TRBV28,CASSLRWGNTEAFF
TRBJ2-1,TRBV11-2,CASSYSVYNEQFF
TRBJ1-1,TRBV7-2,CASSLWGGTEAFF
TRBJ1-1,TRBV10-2,CASSGGSGRSEAFF
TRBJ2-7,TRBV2,CASSEVTRGEQYF
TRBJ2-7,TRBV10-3,CAISPSRYEQYF
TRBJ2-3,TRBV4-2,CASSQESLRTDTQYF
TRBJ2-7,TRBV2,CASSADRYEQYF
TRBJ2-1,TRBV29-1,CSVDIGQTLKEQFF
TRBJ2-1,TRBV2,CASSLLVTSNEQFF
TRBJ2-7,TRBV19,CASSPGQMNEQYF
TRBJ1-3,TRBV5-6,CASSLSREGFSGNTIYF
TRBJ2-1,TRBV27,CASSSGSSYNEQFF